This TCR beta chain was documented in a study of shared T cell receptors in the human thymus. Produced via immunoSEQ multiplex PCR; TCRdb's table is partial and in-frame only. The table lists approximately 490,000 clones, around three quarters of them singletons. Germline CDR1 reads SQVTM; CDR2 reads ANQGSEA. Trimming pared 7 bases from V and 5 bases from J, leaving 14 bases between. The CDR3 runs to 12 residues. Separately, the same data were catalogued under a study of human thymus T cells. In that study: Thymus specimens were resections from corrective heart surgery. Among thymic and blood repertoires, usage of V and J genes appeared biased. Highly overlapping thymic repertoires among unrelated individuals were reported in related research.

The V and J genes are TRBV29-1 and TRBJ2-5, with a possible D match to TRBD1 (6 bases). Sequenced: thymocytes. The receptor comes from a boy younger than two with a congenital heart defect. The CDR3, as DNA: TGCAGCGAAGGGACACCTGGGGAGACCCAGTACTTC. It specifies CSEGTPGETQYF.